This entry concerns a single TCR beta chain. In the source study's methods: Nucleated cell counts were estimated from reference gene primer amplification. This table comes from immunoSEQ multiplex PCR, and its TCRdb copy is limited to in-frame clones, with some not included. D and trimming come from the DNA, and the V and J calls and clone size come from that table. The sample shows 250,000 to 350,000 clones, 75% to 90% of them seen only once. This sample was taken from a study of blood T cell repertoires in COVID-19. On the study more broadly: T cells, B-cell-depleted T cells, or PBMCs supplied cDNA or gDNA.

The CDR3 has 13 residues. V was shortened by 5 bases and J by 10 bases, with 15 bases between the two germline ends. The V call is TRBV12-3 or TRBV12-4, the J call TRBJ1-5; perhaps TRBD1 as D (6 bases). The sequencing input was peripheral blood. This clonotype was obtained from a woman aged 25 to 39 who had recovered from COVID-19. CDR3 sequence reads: CASSRDTGSPQHF. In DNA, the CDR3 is TGTGCCAGCAGTAGGGACACGGGCTCTCCCCAGCATTTT.